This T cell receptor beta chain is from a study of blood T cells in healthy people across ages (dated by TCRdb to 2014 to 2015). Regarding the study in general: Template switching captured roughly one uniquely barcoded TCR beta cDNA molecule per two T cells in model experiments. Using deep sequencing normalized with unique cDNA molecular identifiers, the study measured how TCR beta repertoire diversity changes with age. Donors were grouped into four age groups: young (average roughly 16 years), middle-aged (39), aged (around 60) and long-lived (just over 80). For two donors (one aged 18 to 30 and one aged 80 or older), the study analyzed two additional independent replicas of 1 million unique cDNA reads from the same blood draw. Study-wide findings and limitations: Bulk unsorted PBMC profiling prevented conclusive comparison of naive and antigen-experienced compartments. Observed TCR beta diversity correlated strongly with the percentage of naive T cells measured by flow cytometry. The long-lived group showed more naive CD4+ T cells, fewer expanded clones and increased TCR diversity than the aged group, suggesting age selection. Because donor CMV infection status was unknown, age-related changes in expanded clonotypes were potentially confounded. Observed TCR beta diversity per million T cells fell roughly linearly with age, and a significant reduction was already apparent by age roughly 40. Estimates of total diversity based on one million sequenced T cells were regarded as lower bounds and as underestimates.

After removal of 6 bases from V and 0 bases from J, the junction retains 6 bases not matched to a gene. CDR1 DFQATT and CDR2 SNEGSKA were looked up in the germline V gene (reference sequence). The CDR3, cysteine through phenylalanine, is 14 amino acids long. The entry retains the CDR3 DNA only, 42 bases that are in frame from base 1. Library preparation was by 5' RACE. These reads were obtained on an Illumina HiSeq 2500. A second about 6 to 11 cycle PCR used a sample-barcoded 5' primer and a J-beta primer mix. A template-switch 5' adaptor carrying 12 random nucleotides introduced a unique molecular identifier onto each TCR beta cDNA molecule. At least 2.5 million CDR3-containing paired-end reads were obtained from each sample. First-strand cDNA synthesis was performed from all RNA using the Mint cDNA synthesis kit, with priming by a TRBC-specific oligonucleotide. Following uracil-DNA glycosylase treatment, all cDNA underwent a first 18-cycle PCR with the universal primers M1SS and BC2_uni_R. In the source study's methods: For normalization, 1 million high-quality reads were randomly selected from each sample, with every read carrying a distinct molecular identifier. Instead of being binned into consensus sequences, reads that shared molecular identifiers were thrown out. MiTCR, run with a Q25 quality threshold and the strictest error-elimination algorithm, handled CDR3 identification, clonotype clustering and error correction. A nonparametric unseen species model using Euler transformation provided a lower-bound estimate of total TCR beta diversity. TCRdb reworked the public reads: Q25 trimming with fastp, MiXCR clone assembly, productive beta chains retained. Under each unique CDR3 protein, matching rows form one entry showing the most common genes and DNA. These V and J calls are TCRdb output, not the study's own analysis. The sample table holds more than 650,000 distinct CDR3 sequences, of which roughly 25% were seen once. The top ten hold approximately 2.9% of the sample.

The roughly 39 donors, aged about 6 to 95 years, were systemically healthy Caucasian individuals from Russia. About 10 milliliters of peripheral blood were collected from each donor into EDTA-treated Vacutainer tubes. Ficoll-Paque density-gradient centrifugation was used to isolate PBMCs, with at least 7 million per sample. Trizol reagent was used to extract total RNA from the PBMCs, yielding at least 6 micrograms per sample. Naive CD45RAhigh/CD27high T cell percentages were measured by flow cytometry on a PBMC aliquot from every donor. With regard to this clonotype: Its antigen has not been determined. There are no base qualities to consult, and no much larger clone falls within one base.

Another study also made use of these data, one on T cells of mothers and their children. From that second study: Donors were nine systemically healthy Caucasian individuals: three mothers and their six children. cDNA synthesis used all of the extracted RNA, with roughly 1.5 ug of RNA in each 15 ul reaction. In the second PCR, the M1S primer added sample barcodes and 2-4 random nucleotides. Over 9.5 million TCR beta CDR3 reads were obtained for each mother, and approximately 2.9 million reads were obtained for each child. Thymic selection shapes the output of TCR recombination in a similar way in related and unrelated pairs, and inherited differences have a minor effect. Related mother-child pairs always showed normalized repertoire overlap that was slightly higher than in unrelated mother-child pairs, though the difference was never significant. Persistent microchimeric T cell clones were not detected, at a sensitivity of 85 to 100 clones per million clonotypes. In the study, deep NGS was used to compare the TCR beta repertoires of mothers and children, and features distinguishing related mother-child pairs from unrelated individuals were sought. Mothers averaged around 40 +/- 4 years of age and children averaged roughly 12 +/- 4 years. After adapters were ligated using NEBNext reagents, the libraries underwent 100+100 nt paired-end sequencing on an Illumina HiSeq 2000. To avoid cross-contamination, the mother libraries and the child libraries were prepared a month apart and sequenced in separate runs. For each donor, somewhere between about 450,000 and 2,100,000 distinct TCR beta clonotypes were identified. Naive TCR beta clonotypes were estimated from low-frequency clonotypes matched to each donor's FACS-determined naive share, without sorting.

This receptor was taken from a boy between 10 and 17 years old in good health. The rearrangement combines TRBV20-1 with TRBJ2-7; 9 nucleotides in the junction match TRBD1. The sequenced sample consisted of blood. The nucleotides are TGCAGTGCCCAGGGGACAGGGAGCTCCTACGAGCAGTACTTC. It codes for CSAQGTGSSYEQYF.